This TCR beta chain derives from a study of vaccination effects on CD4 cells after COVID-19. Points from the study as a whole: From healthy vaccinees, only 1 of 255 vaccine-induced clones also reacted to common cold coronaviruses.

The CDR3 is made up of 17 amino acids. Between the trimmed V and J ends, which lost 6 bases and 0 bases, there was a span of 17 bases. Germline CDR1 LGHDT, CDR2 YNNKEL (reference sequence). Profiled with immunoSEQ multiplex PCR; TCRdb holds only in-frame clones, not every one. The top ten hold 27% of the sample, which has nearly 35,000 clones, roughly 73% seen once. Viral peptide pools were used in the ViraFEST assay to expand antigen-specific CD4+ T cells, and sequencing came afterward. CD4+ T cells were isolated after approximately 10 days of culture. Nucleocapsid antibodies stayed negative before and after vaccination, showing no earlier SARS-CoV-2 infection. This clone was seen a handful of times. Its antigen is still unknown.

The receptor was isolated from a human donor who received a COVID-19 vaccine. This chain links TRBV3-1 (or the pseudogene TRBV3-2) with TRBJ2-2, with D perhaps assigned TRBD1 or TRBD2 (6 bases each). The sequencing here drew on CD4+ T cells from PBMCs cultured with HCoV-OC43 spike peptides, taken before COVID-19 vaccination. Subset given: HCoV-OC43 spike overlapping peptide pool stimulation. CDR3 region: CASRLGGMMANTGELFF. CDR3 sequence (DNA): TGTGCCAGCAGACTAGGGGGGATGATGGCGAACACCGGGGAGCTGTTTTTT.